This TCR beta chain was documented in a study of blood T cell repertoires in COVID-19. Study at large: Samples of COVID-19 (acute and convalescent) were obtained from the United States, Italy and Spain.

The protocol was immunoSEQ multiplex PCR, while the TCRdb copy is restricted to in-frame clones and leaves out a portion. The table shows some 170,000 clones, with around 85% occurring only once. The specimen sequenced was peripheral blood. The sequence came from a man between 60 and 75 years old with active or convalescent COVID-19.

The CDR3 DNA reads TGTGCCAGCAGCAGAATGACTAGCGGGAGGGCAGATACGCAGTATTTT. Its translation is CASSRMTSGRADTQYF. V usage is TRBV21-1 and J usage is TRBJ2-3; the table names TRBD2, a call not compared with the DNA. TRBV21-1 is listed as a pseudogene. The CDR3 totals 16 residues.